Following are 30 T cell receptor beta chains from one sample sequenced in a study of PD-L1 blockade in urothelial cancer. Profiled with immunoSEQ multiplex PCR; TCRdb holds only in-frame clones, not every one. The table records around 100,000 clones, under 85% of them present only once. The material was PBMCs, obtained around atezolizumab (anti-PD-L1) treatment. These TCRs come from a man in his fifties with urothelial cancer.

This clone was seen once. The chain joins TRBV19 to TRBJ2-4; possible D gene TRBD1, 6 bases. V lost 5 bases, J lost 1 base, and 18 bases lay in between. The CDR3 has 17 amino acids. The germline gives CDR1 LNHDA, CDR2 SQIVND (reference sequence). CDR3 protein: CASSLSAGTKAKNIQYF. CDR3 DNA sequence: TGTGCCAGTAGTCTCTCGGCCGGGACAAAGGCCAAAAACATTCAGTACTTC.

On this clone itself: Other DNA variants within this sample encode the same CDR3. This sequence joins TRBV6-6 and TRBJ1-5; TRBD1 matches 7 bases. Germline lookup yields CDR1 MNHNY and CDR2 SVGAGI (reference sequence). The CDR3 contains 13 residues. V shed 6 bases, J shed 1 base, and the junction held 0 bases outside the gene matches. CDR3 sequence reads: CASRDRSNQPQHF. CDR3 nucleotides: TGTGCCAGCAGGGACAGGAGCAATCAGCCCCAGCATTTT.

The chain employs TRBV6-6 and TRBJ2-5, with 8 bases fitting TRBD1. The germline V gene has CDR1 MNHNY and CDR2 SVGAGI (reference sequence). The V and J ends lost 2 bases and 5 bases, in that order; junction bases with no gene match: 10. The length of the CDR3 is 16 residues. The CDR3 nucleotides read TGTGCCAGCAGTTACCGGAAGGACAGGGCGGGGGAGACCCAGTACTTC. It translates to CASSYRKDRAGETQYF.

The gene calls are TRBV14 and TRBJ2-5; TRBD2 matches at 9 bases. The CDR3 contains 14 residues. J gave up 7 bases and V 2 bases, and 5 bases lay outside the gene matches. The germline V gene has CDR1 SGHDN and CDR2 FVKESK. This CDR3 is CASSQLAGVGTQYF. As DNA, the CDR3 is TGTGCCAGCAGCCAATTAGCGGGAGTTGGGACCCAGTACTTC.

The chain links TRBV7-9 to TRBJ2-7; D is unresolved. V lost 5 bases and J 4 bases, leaving 12 bases between the germline ends. CDR3 length: 13 residues. Per germline, CDR1 SEHNR and CDR2 FQNEAQ (reference sequence). CDR3 DNA sequence: TGTGCCAGCAGCGCTAGTGCTAAATACGAGCAGTACTTC. This sequence encodes CASSASAKYEQYF.

The J gene is TRBJ1-1, the V gene TRBV28, with a possible D match to TRBD1 (5 bases). This CDR3 region has 14 residues. Trimming stripped 8 bases from V and 0 bases from J, with 13 bases between. Germline assignment: CDR1 MDHEN and CDR2 SYDVKM. CDR3 region: CASLQGRMNTEAFF. The CDR3 nucleotides read TGTGCCAGCCTCCAGGGCCGCATGAACACTGAAGCTTTCTTT.

The J gene is TRBJ2-7, the V gene TRBV28, with 7 bases identical to TRBD1. This CDR3 is 12 amino acids long. Germline CDR1 is MDHEN and CDR2 is SYDVKM. The V and J ends lost 6 bases and 4 bases, in that order; junction bases with no gene match: 3. CDR3 in amino acids: CASRTGRYEQYF. The CDR3 nucleotides read TGTGCCAGCAGGACAGGGCGGTACGAGCAGTACTTC.

The J gene is TRBJ1-5, the V gene TRBV18, with D perhaps TRBD1 (5 bases). Trimming removed 2 bases from V and 0 bases from J, with 8 bases in between. Germline V gives CDR1 KGHSH, CDR2 LQKENI. The CDR3 length is 15 residues. The CDR3 nucleotides are TGTGCCAGCTCACCAGGGCAGGGTAGCAATCAGCCCCAGCATTTT. Translation gives CASSPGQGSNQPQHF.

In this sample, this clone turned up many times. The V call is TRBV19, the J call TRBJ1-2, with 8 bases fitting TRBD1. CDR3 size: 14 residues. Germline V lookup: CDR1 LNHDA, CDR2 SQIVND (reference sequence). The V and J ends lost 2 bases and 7 bases, in that order; junction bases with no gene match: 6. The CDR3 DNA sequence: TGTGCCAGTAGTATAAGGACAGGGTACGGTGGCTACACCTTC. This gives the protein CASSIRTGYGGYTF.

This chain links TRBV4-1 with TRBJ1-4; 7 nucleotides match TRBD1. The germline CDR1 and CDR2 sequences are MGHRA and YSYEKL. The V segment lost 3 bases and the J segment 4 bases; nucleotides outside the gene matches: 14. The CDR3 has 18 residues. The CDR3 DNA reads as TGCGCCAGCAGCCAGGCGGGAGGCGGGGACAGCATTAATGAAAAACTGTTTTTT. This codes for CASSQAGGGDSINEKLFF.

The chain links TRBV28 to TRBJ2-1; a weak D match, TRBD2 (7 bases). The length of the CDR3 is 15 residues. Looked up from germline, CDR1 is MDHEN and CDR2 is SYDVKM. V lost 7 bases to trimming and J lost 7 bases, with 20 bases between them. The CDR3 sequence: CASNLRGPILNEQFF. The DNA of the CDR3 is TGTGCCAGCAACCTGCGGGGGCCGATCCTTAATGAGCAGTTCTTC.

The rearrangement links TRBV5-1 to TRBJ1-5; D is undetermined. The CDR3 contains 15 residues. Trimming removed 0 bases from V and 0 bases from J, with 7 bases in between. Germline lookup yields CDR1 SGHRS and CDR2 YFSETQ. Written as DNA, the CDR3 is TGCGCCAGCAGCTTGGGGCCGGGTAGCAATCAGCCCCAGCATTTT. This encodes CASSLGPGSNQPQHF.

The V gene is TRBV5-1, the J gene TRBJ2-5; 8 positions match TRBD2. J lost 0 bases, V lost 4 bases, and 8 bases had no gene match. The germline V gene has CDR1 SGHRS and CDR2 YFSETQ. This CDR3 has 16 amino acids. The CDR3 loop is CASSRAGVGYQETQYF. In nucleotides, the CDR3 is TGCGCCAGCAGCCGAGCGGGGGTGGGGTACCAAGAGACCCAGTACTTC.

This clone occurred once. The chain is built from TRBV4-2 and TRBJ2-7; TRBD1 matches 8 bases. V dropped 5 bases and J dropped 1; count of bases not matched to a gene: 7. The CDR3 runs 15 residues. Germline lookup yields CDR1 LGHNA and CDR2 YNFKEQ. CDR3 protein: CASSGTGTGSYEQYF. Written as DNA, the CDR3 is TGTGCCAGCAGCGGGACCGGGACAGGTTCCTACGAGCAGTACTTC.

This sequence joins TRBV9 and TRBJ2-7; D is unresolved. Trimming removed 3 bases at V and 9 bases at J, with 16 bases between. This CDR3 has 13 amino acids. Germline lookup yields CDR1 SGDLS and CDR2 YYNGEE. This chain's CDR3 is CASSAPNSPGQYF. The CDR3 DNA follows: TGTGCCAGCAGCGCCCCTAACAGCCCCGGGCAGTACTTC.

The sample holds a few counts of this clone. The chain is built from TRBV10-2 and TRBJ2-3; 9 bases are shared with TRBD2. This CDR3 has 18 amino acids. Germline-derived CDR1 and CDR2 are WSHSY and SAAADI. V lost 0 bases to trimming and J lost 6 bases; unmatched junction nucleotides: 13. The CDR3 DNA follows: TGCGCCAGCAGTGAGTCTTGGAATAGCGGGAGTCTTTACGATACGCAGTATTTT. Its translation is CASSESWNSGSLYDTQYF.

V gene TRBV20-1 combines with J gene TRBJ2-1; no clear D gene. From germline, CDR1 is DFQATT and CDR2 SNEGSKA (reference sequence). Trimming left V 5 bases short and J 8 bases short, with 10 bases between. The CDR3 totals 11 residues. The CDR3 sequence: CSARLSDEQFF. The CDR3 nucleotides read TGCAGTGCTCGACTGTCAGATGAGCAGTTCTTC.

The CDR3 bases are TGTGCCAGCAGTTCTATAGGGGGTTCGGTTGAGACCCAGTACTTC. It translates to CASSSIGGSVETQYF. The genes are TRBV6-5 and TRBJ2-5; weak D call: TRBD1 (6 bases). CDR1 MNHEY and CDR2 SVGAGI come from the germline V gene. V was clipped by 4 bases and J by 5 bases, with 17 bases between them. The CDR3 has 15 residues.

This chain connects TRBV19 to TRBJ2-3, with D possibly matching TRBD2 (7 bases). V was shortened by 9 bases and J by 4 bases, with 23 bases between the two germline ends. The CDR3 consists of 16 residues. CDR1 and CDR2 (germline): LNHDA, SQIVND (reference sequence). The CDR3 DNA reads as TGTGCCAGCGACCATAGGGGGGGCATTCGGGCAGATACGCAGTATTTT. Its translation: CASDHRGGIRADTQYF.

This clone was recorded once. V and J are TRBV4-1 and TRBJ2-1; 10 bases are a match to TRBD2. Trimming took 0 bases from V and 8 from J; bases not matched to a gene: 10. The CDR3 runs to 17 residues. The V gene's germline CDR1 is MGHRA and CDR2 YSYEKL. The DNA of the CDR3 is TGCGCCAGCAGCCAAGATCATAGCGGGAGGCGACGATATGAGCAGTTCTTC. Amino acids: CASSQDHSGRRRYEQFF.

The genes are TRBV11-3 and TRBJ2-7; D might be TRBD2 (5 bases). The CDR3 loop spans 14 amino acids. Germline V lookup: CDR1 SGHNT, CDR2 YENEEA. V was trimmed by 4 bases and J by 9 bases, leaving 19 bases between them. In DNA form, the CDR3 reads TGTGCCAGCAGCTCGACTGGACTCCAAGCCGGGCAGTACTTC. Translation: CASSSTGLQAGQYF.

This chain joins TRBV5-4 and TRBJ2-7; 8 bases fit TRBD1. V lost 0 bases and J lost 6; bases outside the gene matches: 11. The CDR3 covers 16 residues. Germline V lookup: CDR1 SGHNT, CDR2 YYREEE (reference sequence). CDR3: CASSLGGQGAWGEQYF. The DNA for the CDR3 is TGTGCCAGCAGCTTGGGTGGGCAGGGGGCATGGGGCGAGCAGTACTTC.

The CDR3 coding sequence is TGTGCCACCAGGACTAGCGGGGGACACGAGCAGTACTTC. Amino acids: CATRTSGGHEQYF. J is TRBJ2-7 and V is TRBV28, with 13 bases fitting TRBD2. The CDR3 spans 13 residues. J gave up 5 bases and V 10 bases, and 5 bases lay outside the gene matches. Germline loops: CDR1 MDHEN, CDR2 SYDVKM.

The chain is built from TRBV6-5 and TRBJ2-1, with 10 bases that match TRBD2. The CDR3 has 13 amino acids. V was pared by 6 bases and J by 5 bases, with 1 base of the junction left unmatched. Germline V gene data show CDR1 as MNHEY and CDR2 as SVGAGI. The DNA of the CDR3 is TGTGCCAGCAGACTAGCGGGGAACAATGAGCAGTTCTTC. It codes for CASRLAGNNEQFF.

V usage is TRBV20-1 and J usage is TRBJ1-2; no clear D gene. Germline CDR1 DFQATT, CDR2 SNEGSKA (reference sequence). CDR3 length: 11 residues. The V end lost 6 bases, the J end lost 7 bases, and 12 bases lay between the germline ends. As DNA, the CDR3 is TGCAGTGCCCCAGCACGGGGTGGCTACACCTTC. Translation: CSAPARGGYTF.

This chain joins TRBV7-2 and TRBJ1-6; D is unclear. The germline gives CDR1 SGHTA, CDR2 FQGNSA. The CDR3 contains 16 residues. V dropped 0 bases and J dropped 5 bases, with 11 bases sitting between them. The CDR3 DNA reads as TGTGCCAGCAGCTTAGCCTCGGTCGAGAATAATTCACCCCTCCACTTT. It encodes CASSLASVENNSPLHF.

The chain recombines TRBV13 with TRBJ2-7; 13 bases agree with TRBD2. Trimming at V came to 2 bases and at J to 6 bases, leaving 4 bases not matched to a gene. Germline CDR1 is PRHDT and CDR2 is FYEKMQ (reference sequence). The CDR3 is made up of 15 amino acids. The CDR3 bases are TGTGCCAGCAGCTTACGGACTAGCGGGAGCTTCGAGCAGTACTTC. As protein: CASSLRTSGSFEQYF.

The chain uses TRBV9 and TRBJ1-1; tentatively, D is TRBD1 (6 bases). The CDR3 has 15 amino acids. Deletions cut 0 bases from V and 1 base from J, with 10 bases between. Looked up from germline, CDR1 is SGDLS and CDR2 is YYNGEE. CDR3 sequence reads: CASSVAGARNTEAFF. The DNA for the CDR3 is TGTGCCAGCAGCGTAGCAGGGGCCCGGAACACTGAAGCTTTCTTT.

This clone was counted a few times. The chain combines TRBV10-3 with TRBJ1-1; 8 bases match TRBD1. The CDR3 is 15 amino acids. Germline V gene data show CDR1 as ENHRY and CDR2 as SYGVKD. V was clipped by 3 bases and J by 10 bases; unmatched bases: 13. The CDR3 DNA is TGTGCCATCAGTGACCAGGGGGCCACACCCTCGGCAGCTTTCTTT. It encodes CAISDQGATPSAAFF.

The chain is built from TRBV14 and TRBJ2-7; D might be TRBD2 (6 bases). The length of the CDR3 is 13 residues. Germline assignment: CDR1 SGHDN and CDR2 FVKESK. Trimming cost V 6 bases and J 2 bases, with 11 bases left between them. In DNA, the CDR3 is TGTGCCAGCAGGTTAGCGGCTACCTACGAGCAGTACTTC. This sequence encodes CASRLAATYEQYF. Drawing the rest from reference TRBV14 and TRBJ2-7, the complete variable domain is EAGVTQFPSHSVIEKGQTVTLRCDPISGHDNLYWYRRVMGKEIKFLLHFVKESKQDESGMPNNRFLAERTGGTYSTLKVQPAELEDSGVYFCASRLAATYEQYFGPGTRLTVT.